The 5 T cell receptor beta chains below come from one sample, sequenced in a study of CD8+ T cells in alopecia areata. Extracted from the samples, RNA was reverse transcribed into cDNA to serve as the sequencing template. Assay used: immunoSEQ multiplex PCR; TCRdb lists only in-frame clones, some missing. The sample contains about 97,000 clones, 41% of which appear only once. The specimen was CD4+ T cells sorted from blood. The receptors come from a human donor with alopecia areata.

The genes are TRBV27 and TRBJ2-1, with 8 bases that match TRBD1. The CDR3 sequence is 14 residues long. The V gene end was trimmed by 5 bases and the J gene end by 5 bases; junction bases not matched to a gene: 5. CDR1 and CDR2 (germline): MNHEY, SMNVEV (reference sequence). CDR3 sequence reads: CASSPDRVHNEQFF. In DNA form, the CDR3 reads TGTGCCAGCAGTCCGGACAGGGTACACAATGAGCAGTTCTTC.

The chain uses TRBV30 and TRBJ1-2; TRBD1 agrees at 8 bases. Germline lookup yields CDR1 GTSNPN and CDR2 SVGIG (reference sequence). The V segment lost 3 bases and the J segment 4 bases; nucleotides outside the gene matches: 4. The CDR3 is made up of 13 amino acids. CDR3 sequence: CAWRLDRVYGYTF. The DNA for the CDR3 is TGTGCCTGGAGACTGGACAGGGTCTATGGCTACACCTTC.

This clone was counted between two and nine times. The V gene is TRBV28, the J gene TRBJ2-5; D is ambiguous. Germline CDR1 and CDR2: MDHEN and SYDVKM. The CDR3 totals 11 residues. Trimming took off 4 bases at V and 5 bases at J, with 5 bases between the two ends. The DNA of the CDR3 is TGTGCCAGCAGTTCCGTTGAGACCCAGTACTTC. Amino acids: CASSSVETQYF.

J is TRBJ2-5 and V is TRBV2, with 12 nucleotides matching TRBD1. The CDR3 is 16 amino acids. Germline CDR1 SNHLY, CDR2 FYNNEI. V lost 4 bases and J lost 3; bases outside the gene matches: 6. CDR3 loop: CASSAPGTGGEETQYF. CDR3 DNA: TGTGCCAGCAGTGCCCCCGGGACAGGGGGCGAAGAGACCCAGTACTTC. Based on the CDR3 plus reference TRBV2 and TRBJ2-5, the full variable domain is EPEVTQTPSHQVTQMGQEVILRCVPISNHLYFYWYRQILGQKVEFLVSFYNNEISEKSEIFDDQFSVERPDGSNFTLKIRSTKLEDSAMYFCASSAPGTGGEETQYFGPGTRLLVL.

This clone was recorded many times. The CDR3 nucleotides read TGTGCCAGCAGCCCGGCCCTGGCAACTAATGAAAAACTGTTTTTT. This encodes CASSPALATNEKLFF. V usage is TRBV7-2 and J usage is TRBJ1-4; D gene ambiguous. The V end lost 5 bases, the J end lost 0 bases, and 10 bases lay between the germline ends. The CDR3 has 15 residues. Per germline, CDR1 SGHTA and CDR2 FQGNSA.